This T cell receptor (beta chain) is from a study of blood T cell repertoires in COVID-19. In the study overall: Sites in the United States, Italy and Spain provided acute and convalescent COVID-19 samples. PBMCs, B-cell-depleted T cells, or T cells were the source of the cDNA or gDNA that made up the material.

Between the trimmed V and J ends, which lost 3 bases and 9 bases, there was a span of 12 bases. CDR3 length: 14 residues. CDR1 is SGHAT, CDR2 FQNNGV, per germline. In the source study's methods: Nucleated cell number was recorded as an estimate derived from reference gene primer amplification. TCRdb keeps only in-frame clones here, not all; method: immunoSEQ multiplex PCR. D and trimming come from the DNA, and the V and J calls and clone size come from that table. This sample has about 130,000 clones, with about four fifths found just once. V and J are TRBV11-2 and TRBJ1-6, with D possibly TRBD1 on 5 matching bases. The sequence came from a man between 40 and 49 years old with active or convalescent COVID-19. Source material: peripheral blood. In DNA form, the CDR3 reads TGTGCCAGCAGCTTCAACGTCAGGGTTTCACCCCTCCACTTT. Translated: CASSFNVRVSPLHF.